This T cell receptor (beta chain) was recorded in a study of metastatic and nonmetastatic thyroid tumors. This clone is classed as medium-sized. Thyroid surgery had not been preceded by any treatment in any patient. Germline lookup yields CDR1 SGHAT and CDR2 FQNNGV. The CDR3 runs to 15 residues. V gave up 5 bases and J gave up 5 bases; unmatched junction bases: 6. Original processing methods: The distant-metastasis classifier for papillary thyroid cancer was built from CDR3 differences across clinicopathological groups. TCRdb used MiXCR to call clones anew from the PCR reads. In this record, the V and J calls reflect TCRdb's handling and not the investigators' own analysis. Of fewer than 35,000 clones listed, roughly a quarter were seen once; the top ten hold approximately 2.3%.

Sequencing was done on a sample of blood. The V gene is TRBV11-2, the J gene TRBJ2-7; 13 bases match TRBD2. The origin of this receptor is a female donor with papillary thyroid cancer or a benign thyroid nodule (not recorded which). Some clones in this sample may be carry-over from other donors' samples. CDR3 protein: CASSPGTSGMNEQYF. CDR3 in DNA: TGTGCCAGCAGCCCCGGGACTAGCGGGATGAACGAGCAGTACTTC. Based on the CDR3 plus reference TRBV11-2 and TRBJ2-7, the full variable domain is EAGVAQSPRYKIIEKRQSVAFWCNPISGHATLYWYQQILGQGPKLLIQFQNNGVVDDSQLPKDRFSAERLKGVDSTLKIQPAKLEDSAVYLCASSPGTSGMNEQYFGPGTRLTVT.